This T cell receptor beta chain was captured by sequencing in a study of shared clonotypes between healthy human individuals. Looking at the study overall: Each donor contributed plates that comprised three CD4 naive, three CD4 memory, two CD8 naive and one CD8 memory.

Trimming left V 3 bases short and J 3 bases short, with 12 bases between. Germline V CDR1 and CDR2: LNHDA, SQIVND (reference sequence). This CDR3 contains 16 residues. The study enrolled healthy HIV-negative adults without recent acute infections or vaccinations as donors. For this clone: Its antigen is still unknown.

Using immunoSEQ multiplex PCR, the repertoire was profiled, and TCRdb retains in-frame clones only, with some absent. The sample yields some 2,100,000 clones, 90% to 97% seen once. Broader study findings: In general, naive subsets displayed greater estimated richness than memory subsets did.

The sequence was obtained from a man between 18 and 29 years old in good health. Sequencing was done on a sample of naive CD4+ T cells sorted from blood. Sample subset: CD45RA+ positively selected. The chain is built from TRBV19 and TRBJ1-6, with TRBD1 as a possible D gene (6 bases). CDR3 region: CASSIGRQVYNSPLHF. The CDR3 nucleotides read TGTGCCAGTAGTATCGGGCGACAGGTCTATAATTCACCCCTCCACTTT.